Presented here are 24 T cell receptor beta chains from one specimen sequenced in a study of T cell responses to AZD1222 COVID-19 vaccine. TCRdb's table, derived via immunoSEQ multiplex PCR, lists solely in-frame clones and lacks some. The data contain some 170,000 clones, roughly nine tenths of them singletons. This sample comprised peripheral blood, obtained on day 0 of AZD1222 vaccination. These receptor sequences come from an adult in good health.

V and J are TRBV7-6 and TRBJ2-1; 8 bases are a match to TRBD2. The length of the CDR3 is 16 residues. V lost 4 bases and J lost 6; bases outside the gene matches: 11. Germline CDR1 reads SGHVS; CDR2 reads FNYEAQ. Here the CDR3 reads CASSSLEAGVGNEQFF. The CDR3 region has the DNA TGTGCCAGCAGCTCTCTCGAAGCGGGAGTAGGCAATGAGCAGTTCTTC.

This clone was seen repeatedly, ten times or more. This chain links TRBV2 with TRBJ2-1; D is ambiguous. This CDR3 has 12 residues. Germline CDR1 and CDR2: SNHLY and FYNNEI. Trimming took off 8 bases at V and 9 bases at J, with 14 bases between the two ends. The CDR3 bases are TGTGCCAGCGACCCCCACGGTAGTGAGCAGTTCTTC. It is translated as CASDPHGSEQFF.

V and J are TRBV29-1 and TRBJ1-2; D is perhaps TRBD1 (6 bases). Germline assignment: CDR1 SQVTM and CDR2 ANQGSEA. Trimming stripped 5 bases from V and 5 bases from J, with 15 bases between. The CDR3 extends over 13 amino acids. Here the CDR3 DNA reads TGCAGCGTTAACAGGGACGCGGGGTATGGCTACACCTTC. As protein: CSVNRDAGYGYTF.

This chain uses TRBV2 with TRBJ1-1; 9 bases are a match to TRBD1. CDR3 length: 13 amino acids. Trimming at V came to 7 bases and at J to 4 bases, leaving 4 bases not matched to a gene. The germline V gene encodes CDR1 SNHLY and CDR2 FYNNEI. In DNA form, the CDR3 reads TGTGCCAGCAACAGGGGGCTGGGCACTGAAGCTTTCTTT. It is translated as CASNRGLGTEAFF.

V is TRBV19 and J is TRBJ1-5, with D unclear. The CDR3 loop spans 12 amino acids. From germline, CDR1 is LNHDA and CDR2 SQIVND (reference sequence). The ends were cut back, 3 bases at V and 8 bases at J, with 8 bases in the middle. This CDR3 is CASSIWVEPQHF. The CDR3 DNA reads as TGTGCCAGTAGTATTTGGGTGGAGCCCCAGCATTTT.

The chain carries TRBV11-2 and TRBJ1-1, with D maybe TRBD1 (6 bases). The CDR3 totals 14 residues. Germline values: CDR1 SGHAT, CDR2 FQNNGV. Trimming took 5 bases from V and 4 from J, leaving 14 bases between them. The CDR3 region has the DNA TGTGCCAGCAGCGCGAGGGGGGCGCGCACTGAAGCTTTCTTT. This gives the protein CASSARGARTEAFF.

V is TRBV6-5 and J is TRBJ2-6, with D hard to call. Germline CDR1 MNHEY, CDR2 SVGAGI. V shed 5 bases and J shed 3 bases, with 5 bases lying between them. The CDR3 totals 13 residues. The CDR3 region is CASSNNGANVLTF. Written as DNA, the CDR3 is TGTGCCAGCAGTAACAATGGGGCCAACGTCCTGACTTTC.

The chain joins TRBV7-7 to TRBJ2-5, with TRBD2 matching 11 bases. CDR3 length: 15 amino acids. V shed 4 bases and J 2 bases; nucleotides not matched to a gene: 3. CDR1 and CDR2 (germline): SSHAT, FNYEAQ (reference sequence). The CDR3 DNA is TGTGCCAGCAGCTCAAGACTAGCGGGACAAGAGACCCAGTACTTC. It encodes CASSSRLAGQETQYF.

V is TRBV4-1 and J is TRBJ2-7; the D gene is possibly TRBD1 (5 bases). V was cut by 5 bases and J by 3 bases, with 11 bases left in between. Germline CDR1 and CDR2: MGHRA and YSYEKL. The CDR3 spans 13 residues. The CDR3 DNA sequence: TGCGCCAGCAGCGCGCGCGACAGCTACGAGCAGTACTTC. Protein product: CASSARDSYEQYF.

The chain is built from TRBV3-1 (or the pseudogene TRBV3-2) and TRBJ1-2; no clear D. Germline V CDR1 and CDR2: LGHDT, YNNKEL (reference sequence). The CDR3 is 12 residues long. Trimming took off 1 base at V and 8 bases at J, with 8 bases between the two ends. The CDR3 is CASSQVGEGYTF. CDR3 DNA: TGTGCCAGCAGCCAAGTTGGGGAAGGCTACACCTTC.

This clone was seen a handful of times. V gene TRBV25-1 combines with J gene TRBJ2-7, with 9 nucleotides matching TRBD1. The CDR3 totals 13 residues. Trimming at V came to 3 bases and at J to 7 bases, leaving 4 bases not matched to a gene. In germline, CDR1 is MGHDK, CDR2 SYGVNS. The CDR3 sequence: CASSDDRGWEQYF. The CDR3 region has the DNA TGTGCCAGCAGTGACGACAGGGGGTGGGAGCAGTACTTC.

This clone was observed a single time. The genes are TRBV10-2 and TRBJ1-1; D remains ambiguous. Germline CDR1 WSHSY, CDR2 SAAADI. Trimming took off 8 bases at V and 6 bases at J, with 10 bases between the two ends. This CDR3 contains 11 residues. The CDR3 sequence: CASGLVAEAFF. DNA of the CDR3: TGCGCCAGCGGGTTAGTGGCTGAAGCTTTCTTT.

The chain links TRBV4-1 to TRBJ1-1; D unclear. The length of the CDR3 is 16 residues. V was shortened by 0 bases and J by 1 base, with 12 bases between the two germline ends. Per the germline V gene, CDR1 is MGHRA and CDR2 is YSYEKL. CDR3 sequence: CASSQDRSYRNTEAFF. CDR3 nucleotide sequence: TGCGCCAGCAGCCAAGATCGATCCTATAGGAACACTGAAGCTTTCTTT.

The V and J genes are TRBV29-1 and TRBJ1-2, with a tentative D call TRBD1 (6 bases). Trimming cost V 4 bases and J 8 bases, with 14 bases left between them. This CDR3 has 12 amino acids. Germline CDR1 and CDR2: SQVTM and ANQGSEA. The CDR3 sequence is CSVVGAGEGYTF. The DNA of the CDR3 is TGCAGCGTTGTTGGGGCAGGGGAGGGCTACACCTTC.

This chain links TRBV2 with TRBJ1-2, with TRBD1 matching over 9 bases. V shed 8 bases and J 4 bases; nucleotides not matched to a gene: 2. This CDR3 has 12 amino acids. CDR1 is SNHLY, CDR2 FYNNEI, per germline. The CDR3: CASGTGSYGYTF. The CDR3 nucleotides are TGTGCCAGCGGGACAGGGAGCTATGGCTACACCTTC. The full variable domain, rest sourced from reference TRBV2 and TRBJ1-2, is EPEVTQTPSHQVTQMGQEVILRCVPISNHLYFYWYRQILGQKVEFLVSFYNNEISEKSEIFDDQFSVERPDGSNFTLKIRSTKLEDSAMYFCASGTGSYGYTFGSGTRLTVV.

This rearrangement joins TRBV19 to TRBJ1-5; 7 nucleotides match TRBD1. This CDR3 is 15 amino acids long. The germline CDR1 and CDR2 sequences are LNHDA and SQIVND (reference sequence). Unmatched junction bases numbered 4, after V lost 3 bases and J lost 2 bases. CDR3 region: CASSMGTVGNQPQHF. The CDR3 DNA follows: TGTGCCAGTAGTATGGGGACAGTAGGCAATCAGCCCCAGCATTTT. The full variable domain, its missing parts supplied by reference TRBV19 and TRBJ1-5, is DGGITQSPKYLFRKEGQNVTLSCEQNLNHDAMYWYRQDPGQGLRLIYYSQIVNDFQKGDIAEGYSVSREKKESFPLTVTSAQKNPTAFYLCASSMGTVGNQPQHFGDGTRLSIL.

This chain uses TRBV28 with TRBJ2-5; 9 positions match TRBD2. CDR3 length: 15 amino acids. Per the germline V gene, CDR1 is MDHEN and CDR2 is SYDVKM. V lost 4 bases to trimming and J lost 8 bases; unmatched junction nucleotides: 11. The CDR3 sequence is CASSSGILAGSTQYF. The CDR3 nucleotides are TGTGCCAGCAGTTCGGGGATTCTAGCGGGAAGTACCCAGTACTTC.

V gene TRBV10-3 combines with J gene TRBJ1-1; 10 nucleotides align to TRBD1. V gave up 6 bases and J gave up 0 bases; unmatched junction bases: 1. This CDR3 region has 14 residues. Germline V CDR1 and CDR2: ENHRY, SYGVKD. The DNA of the CDR3 is TGTGCCATCAGGGGACAGGGGATGAACACTGAAGCTTTCTTT. This gives the protein CAIRGQGMNTEAFF.

The chain carries TRBV6-5 and TRBJ2-7; 7 bases match TRBD1. The CDR3 is 15 amino acids. In germline, CDR1 is MNHEY, CDR2 SVGAGI. With 6 bases clipped from V and 5 bases from J, the junction kept 13 bases outside the gene matches. CDR3 region: CASRRTGDLRNEQYF. For the CDR3, the DNA is TGTGCCAGCAGAAGAACAGGGGATCTAAGAAACGAGCAGTACTTC.

This clone was found a few times. The chain recombines TRBV29-1 with TRBJ1-1; 10 bases line up with TRBD1. V lost 3 bases to trimming and J lost 6 bases; unmatched junction nucleotides: 7. From germline, CDR1 is SQVTM and CDR2 ANQGSEA. The CDR3 is made up of 14 amino acids. The CDR3 DNA is TGCAGCGTTGAGGGACAGGGGTCAGGCTCTGAAGCTTTCTTT. This encodes CSVEGQGSGSEAFF.

V gene TRBV20-1 combines with J gene TRBJ1-5; 7 bases agree with TRBD1. The CDR3 totals 15 residues. Trimming took 3 bases from V and 5 from J; bases not matched to a gene: 10. Germline CDR1 is DFQATT and CDR2 is SNEGSKA (reference sequence). The CDR3 sequence: CSASTLNRGDQPQHF. The CDR3 coding sequence is TGCAGTGCTAGTACCTTGAACAGGGGCGATCAGCCCCAGCATTTT.

V usage is TRBV7-8 and J usage is TRBJ1-3; D remains ambiguous. CDR3 size: 14 residues. V lost 0 bases to trimming and J lost 4 bases, with 7 bases between them. The germline CDR1 and CDR2 sequences are SGHVS and FQNEAQ. As DNA, the CDR3 is TGTGCCAGCAGCTTAGCCTCGGAGGGAAACACCATATATTTT. This encodes CASSLASEGNTIYF. The entire variable domain, with the rest obtained from reference TRBV7-8 and TRBJ1-3, is as follows: GAGVSQSPRYKVAKRGQDVALRCDPISGHVSLFWYQQALGQGPEFLTYFQNEAQLDKSGLPSDRFFAERPEGSVSTLKIQRTQQEDSAVYLCASSLASEGNTIYFGEGSWLTVV.

The chain has TRBV20-1 and TRBJ2-5; D tentatively fits TRBD1 or TRBD2 (5 bases each). The CDR3 spans 13 residues. The germline V and J ends were trimmed by 3 bases and 4 bases, with 12 bases remaining between them. The germline V gene encodes CDR1 DFQATT and CDR2 SNEGSKA (reference sequence). In nucleotides, the CDR3 is TGCAGTGCTAGTCTTGGGGGAAGAGAGACCCAGTACTTC. It translates to CSASLGGRETQYF.

The chain recombines TRBV6-4 with TRBJ2-1; D is uncertain. CDR3 size: 13 residues. Germline V lookup: CDR1 MRHNA, CDR2 SNTAGT. V was shortened by 8 bases and J by 11 bases, with 19 bases between the two germline ends. The CDR3, as DNA: TGTGCCAGCTCCCAAGGCCGGACGGGTCAGCAGTTCTTC. Translation gives CASSQGRTGQQFF.